These T cell receptor beta chains were read from a single sample in a study of blood T cell repertoires in COVID-19. Here immunoSEQ multiplex PCR was the method, and the copy in TCRdb shows in-frame clones only, minus some. The sample contains 100,000 to 150,000 clones, roughly four fifths of which appear only once. The sequencing sample was made of peripheral blood. The receptors derive from a man aged 60 to 69 with acute or convalescent COVID-19. Both conserved end residues are part of each CDR3. The D gene is left open where the match is weak. Expanded clones get a size class; other rows say once, few or many, or leave the size out.

V	size	J	D	CDR3	DNA
TRBV27	.	TRBJ2-1	.	CASSFVPGDGWEQFF	TGTGCCAGCAGTTTTGTACCGGGAGATGGGTGGGAGCAGTTCTTC
TRBV7-9	.	TRBJ2-7	.	CASRTVGWEQYF	TGTGCCAGCAGGACAGTCGGCTGGGAGCAGTACTTC
TRBV7-2	.	TRBJ1-4	TRBD1	CASSSRGQRTNEKLFF	TGTGCCAGCAGCTCGCGGGGACAGCGGACTAATGAAAAACTGTTTTTT
TRBV18	.	TRBJ1-2	.	CASSPRAQNDYGYTF	TGTGCCAGCTCACCGCGGGCGCAGAATGACTATGGCTACACCTTC
TRBV10-2	.	TRBJ1-4	.	CASSGPQATNEKLFF	TGCGCCAGCAGTGGCCCCCAGGCAACTAATGAAAAACTGTTTTTT
TRBV27	.	TRBJ1-1	TRBD1	CASSLRRQGWATEAFF	TGTGCCAGCAGTTTACGCCGACAGGGTTGGGCTACTGAAGCTTTCTTT
TRBV13	.	TRBJ2-1	.	CASSLNPRVMNEQFF	TGTGCCAGCAGCTTAAACCCCAGGGTCATGAATGAGCAGTTCTTC
TRBV28	.	TRBJ2-5	.	CASSPLLETQYF	TGTGCCAGCAGTCCTCTACTGGAGACCCAGTACTTC
TRBV19	.	TRBJ2-1	TRBD2	CASDMGTSFDEQFF	TGTGCCAGTGATATGGGGACTAGTTTCGATGAGCAGTTCTTC
TRBV10-1	.	TRBJ2-7	.	CASSAGGSSYEQYF	TGCGCCAGCAGTGCGGGGGGCAGCTCCTACGAGCAGTACTTC
TRBV28	.	TRBJ2-2	TRBD2	CASTLAGWTGELFF	TGTGCCAGTACACTAGCGGGTTGGACCGGGGAGCTGTTTTTT
TRBV28	.	TRBJ2-1	TRBD2	CASSLAARGSSYNEQFF	TGTGCCAGCAGTTTAGCCGCTCGCGGGAGCTCCTACAATGAGCAGTTCTTC
TRBV11-2	.	TRBJ2-7	.	CASSISGSSGDEQYF	TGTGCCAGCAGCATCTCGGGATCCTCGGGGGACGAGCAGTACTTC
TRBV30	.	TRBJ2-4	TRBD2	CACRAGGNIQYF	TGTGCCTGCCGAGCCGGGGGGAACATTCAGTACTTC
TRBV10-3	.	TRBJ2-1	.	CAIRRERGIDEQFF	TGTGCCATCAGGAGGGAAAGGGGGATCGATGAGCAGTTCTTC
TRBV10-1	.	TRBJ2-1	.	CASSYLNEQFF	TGCGCCAGCAGCTACCTCAATGAGCAGTTCTTC
TRBV5-1	.	TRBJ2-5	TRBD2	CASSISGRAYETQYF	TGCGCCAGCAGCATTAGCGGGAGGGCCTATGAGACCCAGTACTTC
TRBV9	.	TRBJ2-1	TRBD2	CASSKLAGGPNEQFF	TGTGCCAGCAGCAAACTAGCGGGAGGGCCGAATGAGCAGTTCTTC
TRBV3-1/TRBV3-2	.	TRBJ1-1	TRBD1	CASSQYSGTGTPEAFF	TGTGCCAGCAGCCAGTACTCCGGGACAGGGACCCCTGAAGCTTTCTTT
TRBV28	.	TRBJ1-2	TRBD1	CASIRDRDGGYTF	TGTGCCAGCATTCGGGACAGGGATGGTGGCTACACCTTC
TRBV25-1	.	TRBJ1-3	TRBD1	CASSRQGAGNTIYF	TGTGCCAGCAGTAGGCAGGGGGCAGGAAACACCATATATTTT
TRBV19	.	TRBJ1-5	TRBD1	CASSIRGGLRQGIFPYNQPQHF	TGTGCCAGTAGTATCAGAGGGGGACTACGACAGGGGATTTTTCCCTACAATCAGCCCCAGCATTTT
TRBV14	.	TRBJ1-5	.	CASSLGYNQPQHF	TGTGCCAGCAGTCTAGGATACAATCAGCCCCAGCATTTT
TRBV28	.	TRBJ2-5	.	CASSFLDSVGETQYF	TGTGCCAGCAGTTTCCTAGACTCCGTGGGAGAGACCCAGTACTTC
TRBV6-2/TRBV6-3	few	TRBJ2-1	.	CASSTDRGAVNEQFF	TGTGCCAGCAGTACGGACCGCGGGGCAGTGAATGAGCAGTTCTTC
TRBV19	.	TRBJ1-1	.	CASSKETVNTEAFF	TGTGCCAGTAGTAAAGAAACAGTGAACACTGAAGCTTTCTTT
TRBV5-6	.	TRBJ2-7	TRBD1	CASSPQRGRFYEQYF	TGTGCCAGCAGCCCCCAAAGGGGGCGCTTCTACGAGCAGTACTTC
TRBV29-1	.	TRBJ2-3	.	CSVVIGGRTDTQYF	TGCAGCGTGGTGATCGGGGGTAGGACAGATACGCAGTATTTT
TRBV30	.	TRBJ2-5	TRBD1	CAWSVQRGLLPETQYF	TGTGCCTGGAGTGTACAAAGGGGGCTACTCCCAGAGACCCAGTACTTC
TRBV30	.	TRBJ1-1	.	CAWSEAGRTEAFF	TGTGCCTGGAGTGAGGCAGGGAGGACTGAAGCTTTCTTT
TRBV30	.	TRBJ1-6	.	CAWNGGGFNSPLHF	TGTGCCTGGAACGGGGGAGGGTTTAATTCACCCCTCCACTTT
TRBV28	.	TRBJ1-5	TRBD1	CASSFDRDSNNQPQHF	TGTGCCAGCAGTTTCGACCGGGACAGCAACAATCAGCCCCAGCATTTT
TRBV7-9	once	TRBJ2-7	TRBD1	CASSPPGTGAYEQYF	TGTGCCAGCAGCCCCCCGGGGACAGGGGCCTACGAGCAGTACTTC
TRBV19	.	TRBJ2-7	.	CASSIEGPEGFYEQYF	TGTGCCAGTAGTATAGAAGGACCGGAGGGGTTCTACGAGCAGTACTTC
TRBV7-8	.	TRBJ1-2	.	CASSPGQTYGYTF	TGTGCCAGCAGCCCCGGACAGACCTATGGCTACACCTTC
TRBV7-9	.	TRBJ2-2	TRBD2	CASSHIPGLAGETGELFF	TGTGCCAGCAGCCACATCCCGGGACTAGCGGGAGAAACCGGGGAGCTGTTTTTT
TRBV5-1	.	TRBJ1-5	.	CASSLLGEQPQHF	TGCGCCAGCAGCTTGCTCGGAGAACAGCCCCAGCATTTT
TRBV5-1	.	TRBJ2-1	.	CASSLRTGENEQFF	TGCGCCAGCAGCTTAAGGACGGGAGAAAATGAGCAGTTCTTC
TRBV19	few	TRBJ1-1	TRBD1	CASSTTRQGVQDEAFF	TGTGCCAGTAGTACCACCCGACAGGGTGTTCAGGATGAAGCTTTCTTT
TRBV7-6	.	TRBJ2-7	.	CASSLGIQTSYEQYF	TGTGCCAGCAGCTTAGGGATACAGACATCCTACGAGCAGTACTTC
TRBV6-6	.	TRBJ2-1	TRBD2	CASRASGSSYNEQFF	TGTGCCAGCAGAGCTAGCGGGAGCTCCTACAATGAGCAGTTCTTC
TRBV28	.	TRBJ2-7	.	CASISAEAGRPTYEQYF	TGTGCCAGCATCTCCGCCGAGGCAGGGAGGCCAACCTACGAGCAGTACTTC
TRBV5-1	few	TRBJ2-7	TRBD2	CASSFSGGSEQYF	TGCGCCAGCAGCTTCTCGGGGGGGAGCGAGCAGTACTTC